These 19 T cell receptor beta chains share one sample of origin, sequenced in a study of blood T cell repertoires in COVID-19. Produced via immunoSEQ multiplex PCR; TCRdb's table is partial and in-frame only. This table has hundreds of thousands of clones, 85% appearing once. The specimen was peripheral blood. The receptors stem from a woman in her late teens or twenties with acute or convalescent COVID-19.

The chain uses TRBV28 and TRBJ2-7; the match to TRBD2 covers 13 bases. Looked up from germline, CDR1 is MDHEN and CDR2 is SYDVKM. J lost 3 bases, V lost 10 bases, and 6 bases had no gene match. The CDR3 consists of 14 residues. Written as DNA, the CDR3 is TGTGCCACTACGACTAGCGGGAGGCTCTACGAGCAGTACTTC. This translates into CATTTSGRLYEQYF. Looking up the rest from reference TRBV28 and TRBJ2-7 gives the full variable domain: DVKVTQSSRYLVKRTGEKVFLECVQDMDHENMFWYRQDPGLGLRLIYFSYDVKMKEKGDIPEGYSVSREKKERFSLILESASTNQTSMYLCATTTSGRLYEQYFGPGTRLTVT.

The V and J genes are TRBV4-1 and TRBJ1-4, with 9 bases matching TRBD1. This CDR3 region has 16 residues. Germline loops: CDR1 MGHRA, CDR2 YSYEKL. The junction had 8 bases not matched to a gene; V was cut back by 3 bases and J by 6 bases. CDR3 bases: TGCGCCAGCAGCCAGAGCTGGACAGGGGTAGATGAAAAACTGTTTTTT. Translation gives CASSQSWTGVDEKLFF.

The genes are TRBV28 and TRBJ2-2; 11 positions agree with TRBD2. The germline CDR1 and CDR2 sequences are MDHEN and SYDVKM. The junction had 3 bases not matched to a gene; V was cut back by 1 base and J by 5 bases. CDR3 length: 16 amino acids. DNA for the CDR3: TGTGCCAGCAGTTTATCGGGACTAGCGGAAACCGGGGAGCTGTTTTTT. Its protein product is CASSLSGLAETGELFF.

This rearrangement joins TRBV5-6 to TRBJ1-4; D remains unclear. CDR1 is SGHDT, CDR2 YYEEEE, per germline. V lost 1 base, J lost 3 bases, and 10 bases lay in between. The CDR3 totals 15 residues. As DNA, the CDR3 is TGTGCCAGCAGCTTGAGCGGGTCGGCTAATGAAAAACTGTTTTTT. Its translation is CASSLSGSANEKLFF.

The chain recombines TRBV5-6 with TRBJ2-5, with TRBD2 as a possible D gene (5 bases). The V and J ends lost 4 bases and 2 bases respectively, with 27 bases between them. Germline CDR1 reads SGHDT; CDR2 reads YYEEEE. The CDR3 totals 19 residues. CDR3 amino acids: CASSGRFFGDRLWQETQYF. The CDR3 DNA is TGTGCCAGCAGCGGAAGGTTTTTCGGGGATCGACTTTGGCAAGAGACCCAGTACTTC.

The chain employs TRBV5-1 and TRBJ2-7, with a weak D call TRBD1 (6 bases). Germline CDR1 reads SGHRS; CDR2 reads YFSETQ. The CDR3 is 13 amino acids. V lost 4 bases and J lost 3, with 11 bases in between. DNA for the CDR3: TGCGCCAGCAGCGGGCTAGGGGGCTACGAGCAGTACTTC. Translating gives CASSGLGGYEQYF. Looking up the rest from reference TRBV5-1 and TRBJ2-7 gives the full variable domain: KAGVTQTPRYLIKTRGQQVTLSCSPISGHRSVSWYQQTPGQGLQFLFEYFSETQRNKGNFPGRFSGRQFSNSRSEMNVSTLELGDSALYLCASSGLGGYEQYFGPGTRLTVT.

The rearrangement joins TRBV2 to TRBJ1-6; TRBD1 aligns across 9 bases. Trimming cost V 6 bases and J 5 bases; bases outside gene matches: 8. The CDR3 has 16 residues. CDR1 and CDR2 from the germline V gene are SNHLY and FYNNEI. The CDR3 spells CASRGSGQGHNSPLHF. The CDR3 nucleotides read TGTGCCAGCAGAGGGTCGGGACAGGGACATAATTCACCCCTCCACTTT.

The genes are TRBV11-2 and TRBJ2-7; 16 bases fit TRBD2. J was trimmed by 1 base and V by 4 bases; bases with no gene match: 10. CDR3 size: 19 residues. CDR1 SGHAT and CDR2 FQNNGV come from the germline V gene. CDR3 sequence reads: CASSSLPGLAGGVSYEQYF. CDR3 DNA sequence: TGTGCCAGCAGCTCCTTACCGGGACTAGCGGGAGGGGTGTCCTACGAGCAGTACTTC.

The V gene is TRBV2, the J gene TRBJ1-5; 7 nucleotides agree with TRBD1. There are 16 residues in the CDR3. Germline CDR1 reads SNHLY; CDR2 reads FYNNEI. Trimming cost V 0 bases and J 1 base; bases outside gene matches: 3. The CDR3 nucleotides read TGTGCCAGCAGTGAAGCGGGACAGAGGAGCAATCAGCCCCAGCATTTT. Protein: CASSEAGQRSNQPQHF.

The chain joins TRBV18 to TRBJ1-1; 9 nucleotides align to TRBD1. Germline lookup yields CDR1 KGHSH and CDR2 LQKENI. V lost 3 bases to trimming and J lost 3 bases; unmatched junction nucleotides: 5. CDR3 length: 15 amino acids. The CDR3 loop is CASSPTTGGHTEAFF. The CDR3, as DNA: TGTGCCAGCTCACCGACGACAGGGGGACACACTGAAGCTTTCTTT.

This clone appeared a few times. J is TRBJ2-3 and V is TRBV7-9; 15 bases map to TRBD2. Trimming at V came to 3 bases and at J to 9 bases, leaving 7 bases not matched to a gene. Germline CDR1 SEHNR, CDR2 FQNEAQ (reference sequence). This CDR3 has 16 residues. Here the CDR3 DNA reads TGTGCCAGCAGCTTTCCCGGGACTAGCGGGGGGCAGACGCAGTATTTT. Protein sequence: CASSFPGTSGGQTQYF. The variable domain in full, with the rest retrieved from reference TRBV7-9 and TRBJ2-3, is DTGVSQNPRHKITKRGQNVTFRCDPISEHNRLYWYRQTLGQGPEFLTYFQNEAQLEKSRLLSDRFSAERPKGSFSTLEIQRTEQGDSAMYLCASSFPGTSGGQTQYFGPGTRLTVL.

This clone came up a few times. The V and J genes are TRBV2 and TRBJ1-3, with D possibly matching TRBD1 (6 bases). Per germline, CDR1 SNHLY and CDR2 FYNNEI. The V end lost 7 bases, the J end lost 7 bases, and 20 bases lay between the germline ends. There are 15 residues in the CDR3. CDR3: CASTTQRGLSNTIYF. CDR3 coding DNA: TGTGCCAGCACCACCCAAAGGGGGTTAAGTAACACCATATATTTT. The entire variable domain, with the rest obtained from reference TRBV2 and TRBJ1-3, is as follows: EPEVTQTPSHQVTQMGQEVILRCVPISNHLYFYWYRQILGQKVEFLVSFYNNEISEKSEIFDDQFSVERPDGSNFTLKIRSTKLEDSAMYFCASTTQRGLSNTIYFGEGSWLTVV.

This chain's CDR3 is CASSSPGQGYGYTF. The CDR3 DNA follows: TGTGCCAGCAGCTCCCCGGGACAGGGTTATGGCTACACCTTC. The chain couples TRBV9 to TRBJ1-2; 9 nucleotides line up with TRBD1. The V and J ends lost 4 bases and 5 bases, in that order; junction bases with no gene match: 6. The germline gives CDR1 SGDLS, CDR2 YYNGEE. The CDR3 covers 14 residues.

The chain employs TRBV18 and TRBJ2-1; 9 bases match TRBD1. This CDR3 is built from 16 residues. The ends lost 6 bases at V and 4 bases at J; junction bases unmatched: 10. CDR1 KGHSH and CDR2 LQKENI come from the germline V gene. The CDR3 DNA reads TGTGCCAGCTCTTCCCCCGGGACAGGGTATTACAATGAGCAGTTCTTC. Translation gives CASSSPGTGYYNEQFF.

The rearrangement links TRBV24-1 to TRBJ1-1; D is perhaps TRBD1 (5 bases). The CDR3 runs to 15 residues. Germline values: CDR1 KGHDR, CDR2 SFDVKD. Trimming took 2 bases from V and 0 from J, leaving 9 bases between them. The CDR3: CATSDSAGMNTEAFF. In DNA form, the CDR3 reads TGTGCCACCAGTGATTCGGCAGGGATGAACACTGAAGCTTTCTTT.

This clone occurred a few times. The identical CDR3 is also encoded by other nucleotide sequences in the sample. The genes are TRBV7-3 and TRBJ2-5; 8 nucleotides line up with TRBD1. V shed 6 bases, J shed 5 bases, and the junction held 5 bases outside the gene matches. Germline V gene sequence: CDR1 SGHTA, CDR2 FQGTGA. The CDR3 length is 13 residues. The CDR3 protein is CASSQGAGETQYF. In DNA form, the CDR3 reads TGTGCCAGCAGTCAGGGGGCCGGGGAGACCCAGTACTTC.

The CDR3 protein is CASSLGTDSRRGYTF. The CDR3 DNA reads as TGCGCCAGCAGCTTGGGAACGGACAGCCGGCGGGGCTACACCTTC. The chain joins TRBV5-1 to TRBJ1-2, with D possibly TRBD1 on 6 matching bases. Germline V gene data show CDR1 as SGHRS and CDR2 as YFSETQ. The CDR3 has 15 amino acids. Trimming took 0 bases from V and 8 from J, leaving 17 bases between them. Variable domain in full (rest from reference TRBV5-1 and TRBJ1-2): KAGVTQTPRYLIKTRGQQVTLSCSPISGHRSVSWYQQTPGQGLQFLFEYFSETQRNKGNFPGRFSGRQFSNSRSEMNVSTLELGDSALYLCASSLGTDSRRGYTFGSGTRLTVV.

This clone appeared a few times. This chain's CDR3 is CASSSRDRVGEAFF. As DNA, the CDR3 is TGTGCCAGCAGTTCCCGAGACAGGGTGGGTGAAGCTTTCTTT. V and J are TRBV27 and TRBJ1-1, with TRBD1 identical over 7 bases. The CDR3 extends over 14 amino acids. Per germline, CDR1 MNHEY and CDR2 SMNVEV (reference sequence). V lost 4 bases and J lost 7; bases outside the gene matches: 9.

V gene TRBV2 combines with J gene TRBJ2-1; 10 bases line up with TRBD1. Germline lookup yields CDR1 SNHLY and CDR2 FYNNEI. The CDR3 contains 15 residues. The junction had 5 bases not matched to a gene; V was cut back by 4 bases and J by 5 bases. This CDR3 reads CASSAPGTGDNEQFF. The CDR3 DNA sequence: TGTGCCAGCAGTGCACCCGGGACAGGGGACAATGAGCAGTTCTTC.